This T cell receptor (beta chain) comes out of a study of T cell changes during pregnancy in multiple sclerosis. Sequenced by immunoSEQ multiplex PCR; TCRdb stores in-frame clones only, minus some. This table has 45,000 to 60,000 clones, 85% to 95% appearing once. The CDR3 has 14 amino acids. The V segment lost 8 bases and the J segment 6 bases; nucleotides outside the gene matches: 11. The germline gives CDR1 KGHSH, CDR2 LQKENI. The specimen comprised CD4+ T cells from peripheral blood mononuclear cells, sampled after pregnancy. The chain couples TRBV18 to TRBJ2-7, with TRBD1 identical over 9 bases. This receptor was identified in a female donor in good health, enrolled as a control in a pregnancy study. The chain's CDR3 is CASLKTGGLTEQYF. For the CDR3, the DNA is TGTGCCAGCCTCAAAACAGGGGGCTTAACCGAGCAGTACTTC.